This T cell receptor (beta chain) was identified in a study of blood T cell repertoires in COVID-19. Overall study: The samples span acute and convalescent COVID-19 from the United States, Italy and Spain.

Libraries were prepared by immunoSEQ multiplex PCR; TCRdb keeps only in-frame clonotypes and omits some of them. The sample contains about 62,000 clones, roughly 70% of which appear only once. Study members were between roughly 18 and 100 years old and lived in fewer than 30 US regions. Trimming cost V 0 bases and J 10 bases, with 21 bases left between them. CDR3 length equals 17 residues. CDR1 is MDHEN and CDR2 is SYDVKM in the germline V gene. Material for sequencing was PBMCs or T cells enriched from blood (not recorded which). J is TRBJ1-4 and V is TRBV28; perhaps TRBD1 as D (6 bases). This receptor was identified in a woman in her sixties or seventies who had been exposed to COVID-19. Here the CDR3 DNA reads TGTGCCAGCAGTTTATGGGGACATGACGGGACATCTGTAAAACTGTTTTTT. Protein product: CASSLWGHDGTSVKLFF.